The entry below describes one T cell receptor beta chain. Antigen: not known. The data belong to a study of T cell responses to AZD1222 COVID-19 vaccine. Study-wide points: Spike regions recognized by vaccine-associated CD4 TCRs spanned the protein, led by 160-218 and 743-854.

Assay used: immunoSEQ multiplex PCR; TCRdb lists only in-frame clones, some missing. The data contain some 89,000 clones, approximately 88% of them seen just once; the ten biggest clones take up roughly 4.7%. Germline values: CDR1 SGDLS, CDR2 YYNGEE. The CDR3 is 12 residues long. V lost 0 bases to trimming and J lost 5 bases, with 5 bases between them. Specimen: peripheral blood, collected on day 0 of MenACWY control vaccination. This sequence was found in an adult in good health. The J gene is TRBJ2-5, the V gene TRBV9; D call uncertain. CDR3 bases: TGTGCCAGCAGCGTAGATCAGGAGACCCAGTACTTC. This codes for CASSVDQETQYF. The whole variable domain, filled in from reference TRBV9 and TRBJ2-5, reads DSGVTQTPKHLITATGQRVTLRCSPRSGDLSVYWYQQSLDQGLQFLIQYYNGEERAKGNILERFSAQQFPDLHSELNLSSLELGDSALYFCASSVDQETQYFGPGTRLLVL.